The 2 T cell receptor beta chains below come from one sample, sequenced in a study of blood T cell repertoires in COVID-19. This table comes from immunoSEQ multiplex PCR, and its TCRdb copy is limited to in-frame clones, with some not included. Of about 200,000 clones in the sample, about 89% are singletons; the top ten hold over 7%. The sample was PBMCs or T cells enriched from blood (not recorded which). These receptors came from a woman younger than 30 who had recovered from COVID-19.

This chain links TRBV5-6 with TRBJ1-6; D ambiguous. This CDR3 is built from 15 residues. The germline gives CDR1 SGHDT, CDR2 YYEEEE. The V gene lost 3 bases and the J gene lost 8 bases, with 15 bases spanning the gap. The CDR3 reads CASSYRGRNYSPLHF. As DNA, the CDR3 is TGTGCCAGCAGCTATCGCGGGAGGAATTATTCACCCCTCCACTTT.

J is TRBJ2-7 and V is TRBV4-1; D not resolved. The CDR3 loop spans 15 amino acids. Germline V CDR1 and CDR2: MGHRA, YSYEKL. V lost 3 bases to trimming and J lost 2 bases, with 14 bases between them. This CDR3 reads CASSQPLGLAYEQYF. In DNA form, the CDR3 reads TGCGCCAGCAGCCAGCCTCTTGGGCTGGCCTACGAGCAGTACTTC.